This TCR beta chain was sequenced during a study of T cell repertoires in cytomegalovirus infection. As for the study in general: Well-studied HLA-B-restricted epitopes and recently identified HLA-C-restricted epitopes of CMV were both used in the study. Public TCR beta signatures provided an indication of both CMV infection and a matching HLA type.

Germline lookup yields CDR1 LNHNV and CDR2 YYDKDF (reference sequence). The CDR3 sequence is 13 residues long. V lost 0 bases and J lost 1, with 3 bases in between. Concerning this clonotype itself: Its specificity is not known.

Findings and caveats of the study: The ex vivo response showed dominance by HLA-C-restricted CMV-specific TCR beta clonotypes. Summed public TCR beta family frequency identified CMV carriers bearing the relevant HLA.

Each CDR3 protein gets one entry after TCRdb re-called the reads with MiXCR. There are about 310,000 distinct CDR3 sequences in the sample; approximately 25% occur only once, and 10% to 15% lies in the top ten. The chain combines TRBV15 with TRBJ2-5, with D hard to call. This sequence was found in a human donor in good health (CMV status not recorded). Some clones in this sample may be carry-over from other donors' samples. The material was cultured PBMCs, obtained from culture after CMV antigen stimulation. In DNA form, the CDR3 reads TGTGCCACCAGCAGAGATCCCCAAGAGACCCAGTACTTC. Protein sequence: CATSRDPQETQYF.